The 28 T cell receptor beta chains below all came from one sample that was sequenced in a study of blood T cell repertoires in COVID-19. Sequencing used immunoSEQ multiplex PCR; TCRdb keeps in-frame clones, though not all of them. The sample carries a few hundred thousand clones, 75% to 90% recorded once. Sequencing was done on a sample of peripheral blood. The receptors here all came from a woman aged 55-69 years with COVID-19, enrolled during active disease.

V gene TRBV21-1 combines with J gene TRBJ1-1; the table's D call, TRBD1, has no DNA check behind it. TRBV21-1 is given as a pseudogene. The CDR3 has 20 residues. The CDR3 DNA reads TGTGCCAGCAGTCCCTTGGAGATACTGGCCGGGGACAGGATGAACACTGAAGCTTTCTTT. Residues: CASSPLEILAGDRMNTEAFF.

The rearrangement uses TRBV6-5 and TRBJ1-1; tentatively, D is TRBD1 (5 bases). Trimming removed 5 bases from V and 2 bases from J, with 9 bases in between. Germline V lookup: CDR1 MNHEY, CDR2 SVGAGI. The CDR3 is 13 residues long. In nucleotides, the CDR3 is TGTGCCAGCAGTAGGACACTCAACACTGAAGCTTTCTTT. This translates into CASSRTLNTEAFF.

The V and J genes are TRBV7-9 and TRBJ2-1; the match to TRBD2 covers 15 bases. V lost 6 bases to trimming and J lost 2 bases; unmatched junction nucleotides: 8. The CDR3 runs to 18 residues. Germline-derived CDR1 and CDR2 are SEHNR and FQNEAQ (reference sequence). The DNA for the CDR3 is TGTGCCAGCAGTCCGAGGACTAGCGGGGGGGCCACCTACAATGAGCAGTTCTTC. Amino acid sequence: CASSPRTSGGATYNEQFF.

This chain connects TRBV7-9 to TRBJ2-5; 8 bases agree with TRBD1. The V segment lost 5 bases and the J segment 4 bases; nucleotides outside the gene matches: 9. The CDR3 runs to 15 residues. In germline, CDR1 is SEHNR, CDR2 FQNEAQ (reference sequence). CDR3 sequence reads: CASSPMGGQGETQYF. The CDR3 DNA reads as TGTGCCAGCAGCCCGATGGGTGGACAGGGAGAGACCCAGTACTTC.

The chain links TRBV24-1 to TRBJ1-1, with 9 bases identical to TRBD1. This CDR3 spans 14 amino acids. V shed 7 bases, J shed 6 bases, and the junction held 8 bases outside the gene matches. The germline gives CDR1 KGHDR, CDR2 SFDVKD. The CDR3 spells CATSPWDREAEAFF. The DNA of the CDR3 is TGTGCCACCAGCCCGTGGGACAGGGAGGCTGAAGCTTTCTTT.

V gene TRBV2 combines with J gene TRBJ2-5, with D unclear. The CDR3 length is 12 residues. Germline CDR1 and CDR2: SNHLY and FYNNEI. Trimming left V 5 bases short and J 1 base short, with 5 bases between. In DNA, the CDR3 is TGTGCCAGCAGTCACACCCAAGAGACCCAGTACTTC. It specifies CASSHTQETQYF. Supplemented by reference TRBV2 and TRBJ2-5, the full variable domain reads EPEVTQTPSHQVTQMGQEVILRCVPISNHLYFYWYRQILGQKVEFLVSFYNNEISEKSEIFDDQFSVERPDGSNFTLKIRSTKLEDSAMYFCASSHTQETQYFGPGTRLLVL.

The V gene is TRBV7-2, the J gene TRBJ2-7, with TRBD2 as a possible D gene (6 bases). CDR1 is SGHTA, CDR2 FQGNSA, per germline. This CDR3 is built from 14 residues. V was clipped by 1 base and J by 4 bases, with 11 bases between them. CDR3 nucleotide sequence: TGTGCCAGCAGCTTAGTGCGGGGAGCTTACGAGCAGTACTTC. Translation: CASSLVRGAYEQYF.

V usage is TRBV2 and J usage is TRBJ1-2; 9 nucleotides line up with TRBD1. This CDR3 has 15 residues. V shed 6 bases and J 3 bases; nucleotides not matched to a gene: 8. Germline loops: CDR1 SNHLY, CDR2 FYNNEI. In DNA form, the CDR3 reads TGTGCCAGCAGGGAGGAACAGGGGGCTTACTATGGCTACACCTTC. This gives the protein CASREEQGAYYGYTF.

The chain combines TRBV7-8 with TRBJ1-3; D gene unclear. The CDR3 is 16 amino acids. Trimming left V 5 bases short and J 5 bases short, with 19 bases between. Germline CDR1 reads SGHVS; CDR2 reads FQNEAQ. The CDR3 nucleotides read TGTGCCAGCAGCCTCAGCATCCGGGAGGGAAGAAACACCATATATTTT. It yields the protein CASSLSIREGRNTIYF.

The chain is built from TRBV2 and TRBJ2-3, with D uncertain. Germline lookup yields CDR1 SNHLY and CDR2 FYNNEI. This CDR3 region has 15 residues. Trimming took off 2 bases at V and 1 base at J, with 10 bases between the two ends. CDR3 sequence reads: CASSEPRPRTDTQYF. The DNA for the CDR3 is TGTGCCAGCAGTGAACCTAGACCCCGCACAGATACGCAGTATTTT.

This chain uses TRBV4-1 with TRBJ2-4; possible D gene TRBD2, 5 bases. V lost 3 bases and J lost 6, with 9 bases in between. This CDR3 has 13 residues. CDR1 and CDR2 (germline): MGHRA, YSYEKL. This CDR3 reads CASSQTGGNIQYF. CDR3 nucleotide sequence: TGCGCCAGCAGCCAGACCGGAGGAAACATTCAGTACTTC.

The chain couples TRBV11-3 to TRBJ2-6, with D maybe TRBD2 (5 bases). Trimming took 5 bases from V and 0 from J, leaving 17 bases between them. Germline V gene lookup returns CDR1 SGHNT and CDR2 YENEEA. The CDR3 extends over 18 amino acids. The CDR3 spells CASSPLEGPSSGANVLTF. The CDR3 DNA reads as TGTGCCAGCAGCCCCTTAGAGGGTCCGAGCTCTGGGGCCAACGTCCTGACTTTC.

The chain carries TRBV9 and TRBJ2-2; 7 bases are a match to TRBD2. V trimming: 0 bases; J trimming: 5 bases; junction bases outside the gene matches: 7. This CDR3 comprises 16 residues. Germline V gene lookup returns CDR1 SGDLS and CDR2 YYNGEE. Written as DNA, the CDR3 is TGTGCCAGCAGCGTAGATGGTAGGGGAGGGACCGGGGAGCTGTTTTTT. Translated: CASSVDGRGGTGELFF.

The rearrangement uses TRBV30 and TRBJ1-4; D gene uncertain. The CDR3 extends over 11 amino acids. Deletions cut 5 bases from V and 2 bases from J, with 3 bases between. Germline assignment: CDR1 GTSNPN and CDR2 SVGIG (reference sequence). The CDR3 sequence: CAWATNEKLFF. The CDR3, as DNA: TGTGCCTGGGCGACTAATGAAAAACTGTTTTTT. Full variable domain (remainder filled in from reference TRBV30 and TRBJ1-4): SQTIHQWPATLVQPVGSPLSLECTVEGTSNPNLYWYRQAAGRGLQLLFYSVGIGQISSEVPQNLSASRPQDRQFILSSKKLLLSDSGFYLCAWATNEKLFFGSGTQLSVL.

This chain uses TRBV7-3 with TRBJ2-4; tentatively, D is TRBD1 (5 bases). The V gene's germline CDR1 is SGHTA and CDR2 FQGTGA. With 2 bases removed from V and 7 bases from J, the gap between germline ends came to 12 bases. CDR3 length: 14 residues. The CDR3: CASSLDSTKNIQYF. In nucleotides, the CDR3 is TGTGCCAGCAGCTTAGACAGCACTAAGAACATTCAGTACTTC.

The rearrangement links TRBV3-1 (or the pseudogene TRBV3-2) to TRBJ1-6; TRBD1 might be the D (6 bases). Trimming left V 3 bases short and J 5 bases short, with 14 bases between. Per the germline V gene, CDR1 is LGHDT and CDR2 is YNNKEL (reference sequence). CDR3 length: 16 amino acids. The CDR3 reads CASSHLTGWNNSPLHF. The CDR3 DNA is TGTGCCAGCAGCCACCTCACAGGGTGGAATAATTCACCCCTCCACTTT.

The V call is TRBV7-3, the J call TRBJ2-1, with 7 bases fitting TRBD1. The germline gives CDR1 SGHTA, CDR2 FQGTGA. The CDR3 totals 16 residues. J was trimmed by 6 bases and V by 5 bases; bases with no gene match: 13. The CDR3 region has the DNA TGTGCCAGCAGCCCTAATGTTAACCAGGGGGTCAATGAGCAGTTCTTC. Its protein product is CASSPNVNQGVNEQFF.

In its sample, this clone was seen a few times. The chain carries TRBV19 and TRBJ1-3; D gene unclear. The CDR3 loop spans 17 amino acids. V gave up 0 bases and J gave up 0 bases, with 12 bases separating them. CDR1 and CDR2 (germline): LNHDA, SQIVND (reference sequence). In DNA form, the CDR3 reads TGTGCCAGTAGTATAGATTTTATTGGGCACTCTGGAAACACCATATATTTT. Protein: CASSIDFIGHSGNTIYF.

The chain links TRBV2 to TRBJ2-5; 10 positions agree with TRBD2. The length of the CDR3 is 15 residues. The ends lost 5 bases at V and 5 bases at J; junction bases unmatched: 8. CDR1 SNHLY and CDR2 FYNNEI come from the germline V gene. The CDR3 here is CASSSVAGGAETQYF. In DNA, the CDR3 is TGTGCCAGCAGTTCTGTAGCGGGGGGCGCTGAGACCCAGTACTTC.

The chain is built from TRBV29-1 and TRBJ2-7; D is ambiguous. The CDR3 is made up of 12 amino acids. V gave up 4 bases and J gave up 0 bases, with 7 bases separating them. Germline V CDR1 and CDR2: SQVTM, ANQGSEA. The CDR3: CSVGQSSYEQYF. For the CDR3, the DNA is TGCAGCGTTGGGCAAAGCTCCTACGAGCAGTACTTC.

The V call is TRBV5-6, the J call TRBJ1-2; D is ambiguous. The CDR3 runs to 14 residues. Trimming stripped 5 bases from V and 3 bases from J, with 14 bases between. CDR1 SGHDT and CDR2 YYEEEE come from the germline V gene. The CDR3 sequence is CASRPGPADYGYTF. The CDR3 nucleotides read TGTGCCAGCAGGCCGGGTCCAGCCGACTATGGCTACACCTTC.

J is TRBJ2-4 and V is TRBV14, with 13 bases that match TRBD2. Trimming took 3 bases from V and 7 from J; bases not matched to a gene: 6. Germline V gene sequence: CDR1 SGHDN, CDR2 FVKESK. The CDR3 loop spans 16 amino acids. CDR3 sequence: CASSHTSGGGQNIQYF. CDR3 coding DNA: TGTGCCAGCAGCCACACTAGCGGGGGGGGCCAGAACATTCAGTACTTC.

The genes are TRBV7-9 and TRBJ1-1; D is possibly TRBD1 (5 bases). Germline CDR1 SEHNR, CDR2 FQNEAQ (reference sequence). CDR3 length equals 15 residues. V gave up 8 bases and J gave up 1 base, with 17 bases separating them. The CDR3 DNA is TGTGCCAGCCGAGGTAGGAACAGGCCGAACACTGAAGCTTTCTTT. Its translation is CASRGRNRPNTEAFF.

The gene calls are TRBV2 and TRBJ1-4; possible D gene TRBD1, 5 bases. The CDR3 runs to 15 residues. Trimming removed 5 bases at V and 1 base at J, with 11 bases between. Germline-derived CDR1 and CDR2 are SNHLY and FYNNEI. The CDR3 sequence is CASSQRGKTNEKLFF. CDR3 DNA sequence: TGTGCCAGCAGTCAGCGGGGGAAAACTAATGAAAAACTGTTTTTT.

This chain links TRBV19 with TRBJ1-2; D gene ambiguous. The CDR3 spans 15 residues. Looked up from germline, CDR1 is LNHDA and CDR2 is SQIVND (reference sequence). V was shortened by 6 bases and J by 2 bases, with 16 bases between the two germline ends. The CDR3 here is CASSRGNTLNYGYTF. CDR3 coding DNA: TGTGCCAGTAGCAGAGGGAACACCCTAAACTATGGCTACACCTTC.

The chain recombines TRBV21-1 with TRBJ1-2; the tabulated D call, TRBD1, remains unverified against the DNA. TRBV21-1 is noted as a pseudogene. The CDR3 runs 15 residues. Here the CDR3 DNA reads TGTGCCAGCAGCAAAGGGCGAGGACAGATCGATGGCTACACCTTC. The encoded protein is CASSKGRGQIDGYTF.

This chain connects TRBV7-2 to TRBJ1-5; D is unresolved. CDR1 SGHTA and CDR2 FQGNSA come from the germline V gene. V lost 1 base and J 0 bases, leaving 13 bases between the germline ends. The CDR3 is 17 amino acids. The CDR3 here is CASSLVGVFNSNQPQHF. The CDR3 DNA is TGTGCCAGCAGCTTAGTCGGAGTATTTAATAGCAATCAGCCCCAGCATTTT.

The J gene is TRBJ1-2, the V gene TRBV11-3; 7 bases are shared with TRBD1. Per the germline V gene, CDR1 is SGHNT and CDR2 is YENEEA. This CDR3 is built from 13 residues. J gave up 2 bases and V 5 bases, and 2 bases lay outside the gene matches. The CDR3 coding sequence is TGTGCCAGCAGCCAGGGACAGAACTATGGCTACACCTTC. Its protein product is CASSQGQNYGYTF.